This T cell receptor (beta chain) was recovered during a study of CD8 T cells in acute hepatitis C reinfection. Turning to the study itself: Sequences come from NS3-1073-specific CD8+ T cells, during acute infection and after clearance.

Turning to this clone: Its antigen is as yet unknown.

Broader study findings: Acute resolver, follow-up resolver and acute chronic samples had similar high diversity.

Time point defined: naive CD8 control sorted from an acute-time-point sample. Repertoires were generated with immunoSEQ multiplex PCR, while TCRdb's copy carries only in-frame clones and drops some. In the table there are 30,000 to 40,000 clones, approximately 83% of which are singletons. Germline V gene lookup returns CDR1 SSHAT and CDR2 FNYEAQ (reference sequence). The CDR3 is made up of 16 amino acids. Trimming at V came to 5 bases and at J to 0 bases, leaving 10 bases not matched to a gene. Sequencing was performed on naive CD8+ T cells from PBMCs. This clonotype originated in a woman between 18 and 29 years old who spontaneously cleared hepatitis C infection. The chain is built from TRBV7-7 and TRBJ2-7, with 7 bases lining up with TRBD1. In nucleotides, the CDR3 is TGTGCCAGCAGCACCTCACGGGACAGCCGCTCCTACGAGCAGTACTTC. Translated, it gives CASSTSRDSRSYEQYF.